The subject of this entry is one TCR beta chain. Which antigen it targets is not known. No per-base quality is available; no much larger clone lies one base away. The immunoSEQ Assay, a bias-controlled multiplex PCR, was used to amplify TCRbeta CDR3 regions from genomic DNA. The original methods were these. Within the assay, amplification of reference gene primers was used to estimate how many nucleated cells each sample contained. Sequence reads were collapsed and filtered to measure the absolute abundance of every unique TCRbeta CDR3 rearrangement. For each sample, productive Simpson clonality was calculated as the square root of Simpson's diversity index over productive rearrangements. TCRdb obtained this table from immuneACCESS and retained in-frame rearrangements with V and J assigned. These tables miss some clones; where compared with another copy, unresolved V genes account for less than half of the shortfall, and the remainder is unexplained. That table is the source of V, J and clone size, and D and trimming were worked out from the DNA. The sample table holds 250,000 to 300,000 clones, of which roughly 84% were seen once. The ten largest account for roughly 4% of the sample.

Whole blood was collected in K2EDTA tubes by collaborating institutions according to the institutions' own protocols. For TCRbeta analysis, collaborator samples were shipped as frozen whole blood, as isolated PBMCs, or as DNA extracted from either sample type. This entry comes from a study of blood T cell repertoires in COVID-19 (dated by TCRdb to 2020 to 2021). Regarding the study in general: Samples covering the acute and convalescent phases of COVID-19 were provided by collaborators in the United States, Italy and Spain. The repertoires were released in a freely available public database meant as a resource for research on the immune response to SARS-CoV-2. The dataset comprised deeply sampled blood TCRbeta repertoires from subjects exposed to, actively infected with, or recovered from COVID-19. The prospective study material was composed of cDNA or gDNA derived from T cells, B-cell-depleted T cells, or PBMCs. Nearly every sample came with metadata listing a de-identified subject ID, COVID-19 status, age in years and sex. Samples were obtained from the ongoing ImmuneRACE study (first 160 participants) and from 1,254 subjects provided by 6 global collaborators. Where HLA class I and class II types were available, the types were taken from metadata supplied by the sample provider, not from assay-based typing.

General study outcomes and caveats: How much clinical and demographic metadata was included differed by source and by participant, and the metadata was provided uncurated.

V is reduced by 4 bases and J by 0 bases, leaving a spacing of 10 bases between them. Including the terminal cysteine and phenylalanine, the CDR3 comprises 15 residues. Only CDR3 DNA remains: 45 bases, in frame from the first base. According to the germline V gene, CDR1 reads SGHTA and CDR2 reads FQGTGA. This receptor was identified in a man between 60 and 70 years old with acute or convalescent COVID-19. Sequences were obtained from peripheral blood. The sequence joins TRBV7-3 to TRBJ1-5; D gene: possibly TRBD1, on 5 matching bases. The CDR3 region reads CASSSSGDSNQPQHF. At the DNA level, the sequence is TGTGCCAGCAGCTCCTCGGGGGATAGCAATCAGCCCCAGCATTTT.